The 21 T cell receptor beta chains presented below share a single source sample, sequenced in a study of siplizumab effects on memory and regulatory T cells. Repertoires were generated with immunoSEQ multiplex PCR, while TCRdb's copy carries only in-frame clones and drops some. This sample yields more than 85,000 clones, of which roughly 94% are seen a single time; approximately 0.71% belongs to the top ten. Sequenced material: Tregs sorted from blood. The receptors were sampled from a human donor in good health.

The chain employs TRBV7-8 and TRBJ1-6; 7 nucleotides align to TRBD1. Germline V CDR1 and CDR2: SGHVS, FQNEAQ. This CDR3 is 15 amino acids long. Unmatched junction bases numbered 4, after V lost 1 base and J lost 7 bases. In nucleotides, the CDR3 is TGTGCCAGCAGCTTAGACCAGGGGGGCAATTCACCCCTCCACTTT. Translating gives CASSLDQGGNSPLHF.

The chain uses TRBV2 and TRBJ1-4, with D possibly TRBD1 on 5 matching bases. From germline, CDR1 is SNHLY and CDR2 FYNNEI. V dropped 7 bases and J dropped 5 bases, with 14 bases sitting between them. The CDR3 spans 14 residues. The CDR3 reads CASTPGTANEKLFF. The DNA of the CDR3 is TGTGCCAGCACTCCCGGGACTGCAAATGAAAAACTGTTTTTT. The full variable domain, rest sourced from reference TRBV2 and TRBJ1-4, is EPEVTQTPSHQVTQMGQEVILRCVPISNHLYFYWYRQILGQKVEFLVSFYNNEISEKSEIFDDQFSVERPDGSNFTLKIRSTKLEDSAMYFCASTPGTANEKLFFGSGTQLSVL.

The chain combines TRBV11-3 with TRBJ2-2; D is undetermined. V was trimmed by 4 bases and J by 2 bases, leaving 2 bases between them. This CDR3 has 12 residues. CDR1 is SGHNT and CDR2 is YENEEA in the germline V gene. CDR3 bases: TGTGCCAGCAGCTCCAACACCGGGGAGCTGTTTTTT. Translating gives CASSSNTGELFF.

The chain couples TRBV15 to TRBJ2-3, with D perhaps matching TRBD2 (6 bases). The CDR3 has 15 residues. The germline V gene has CDR1 LNHNV and CDR2 YYDKDF (reference sequence). Trimming removed 2 bases from V and 4 bases from J, with 13 bases in between. DNA for the CDR3: TGTGCCACCAGCAGACCTGGGAGGTTGCCAGATACGCAGTATTTT. This gives the protein CATSRPGRLPDTQYF. Drawing the rest from reference TRBV15 and TRBJ2-3, the complete variable domain is DAMVIQNPRYQVTQFGKPVTLSCSQTLNHNVMYWYQQKSSQAPKLLFHYYDKDFNNEADTPDNFQSRRPNTSFCFLDIRSPGLGDTAMYLCATSRPGRLPDTQYFGPGTRLTVL.

The chain couples TRBV6-6 to TRBJ2-7; 9 bases line up with TRBD2. Unmatched junction bases numbered 3, after V lost 0 bases and J lost 3 bases. The CDR3 runs 15 residues. Germline values: CDR1 MNHNY, CDR2 SVGAGI (reference sequence). CDR3 sequence reads: CASSYSPSGNYEQYF. The CDR3 region has the DNA TGTGCCAGCAGTTACTCACCTAGCGGGAACTACGAGCAGTACTTC.

V gene TRBV19 combines with J gene TRBJ2-6; the D gene is possibly TRBD2 (5 bases). V shed 8 bases and J shed 1 base, with 12 bases lying between them. The length of the CDR3 is 15 residues. Germline values: CDR1 LNHDA, CDR2 SQIVND (reference sequence). CDR3 protein: CASGVRGSGANVLTF. The CDR3 DNA sequence: TGTGCCAGTGGGGTTCGGGGATCTGGGGCCAACGTCCTGACTTTC.

The chain combines TRBV5-6 with TRBJ1-2; 9 bases align to TRBD1. The J segment lost 4 bases and the V segment lost 4 bases, leaving 8 bases of the junction unmatched. This CDR3 has 15 amino acids. CDR1 is SGHDT and CDR2 is YYEEEE in the germline V gene. CDR3 loop: CASSHPGTGPYGYTF. CDR3 in DNA: TGTGCCAGCAGCCACCCTGGGACAGGGCCCTATGGCTACACCTTC.

This chain connects TRBV27 to TRBJ2-1; perhaps D is TRBD1 or TRBD2 (5 bases each). The CDR3 is made up of 14 amino acids. V was pared by 4 bases and J by 6 bases, with 13 bases between. The germline gives CDR1 MNHEY, CDR2 SMNVEV (reference sequence). The DNA for the CDR3 is TGTGCCAGCAGTTCGGGACGCCTCGGCAATGAGCAGTTCTTC. Encoded protein: CASSSGRLGNEQFF.

V and J are TRBV29-1 and TRBJ2-7; tentatively, D is TRBD1 or TRBD2 (5 bases each). The CDR3 runs 12 residues. The germline gives CDR1 SQVTM, CDR2 ANQGSEA. V lost 8 bases to trimming and J lost 6 bases, with 17 bases between them. The CDR3 DNA reads TGCAGCTCAAGAGGGGCAATAGGCGAGCAGTACTTC. This gives the protein CSSRGAIGEQYF.

This rearrangement joins TRBV6-5 to TRBJ2-2, with D unclear. The CDR3 has 14 amino acids. The germline gives CDR1 MNHEY, CDR2 SVGAGI. V lost 5 bases and J lost 11, with 18 bases in between. For the CDR3, the DNA is TGTGCCAGCAGTCGAGACTGGGAACTTGGAGAGCTGTTTTTT. Amino acids: CASSRDWELGELFF.

Worth noting for this clone: The sample contains more than one DNA sequence encoding this CDR3. V gene TRBV5-1 combines with J gene TRBJ2-5, with 8 bases fitting TRBD1. J gave up 4 bases and V 3 bases, and 2 bases lay outside the gene matches. This CDR3 has 13 residues. Germline V gene sequence: CDR1 SGHRS, CDR2 YFSETQ. The CDR3, as DNA: TGCGCCAGCAGCTCCACAGGGGGAGAGACCCAGTACTTC. Translation: CASSSTGGETQYF.

V gene TRBV5-1 combines with J gene TRBJ2-3, with TRBD2 matching over 7 bases. Germline trimming cut 0 bases from V and 1 base from J; bases unmatched to any gene: 2. CDR3 length: 15 residues. Germline CDR1 and CDR2: SGHRS and YFSETQ. The CDR3 spells CASSLGTSGTDTQYF. Here the CDR3 DNA reads TGCGCCAGCAGCTTGGGGACTAGTGGCACAGATACGCAGTATTTT.

The chain combines TRBV25-1 with TRBJ2-1; D unclear. Trimming shortened V by 3 bases and J by 10 bases, and 10 bases separated the two germline ends. Germline lookup yields CDR1 MGHDK and CDR2 SYGVNS. The CDR3 totals 12 residues. The CDR3: CASSETRWEQFF. In DNA, the CDR3 is TGTGCCAGCAGTGAGACGCGTTGGGAGCAGTTCTTC.

V is TRBV4-1 and J is TRBJ2-2, with 7 bases that match TRBD2. V gave up 0 bases and J gave up 4 bases; unmatched junction bases: 14. This CDR3 is built from 19 residues. The V gene's germline CDR1 is MGHRA and CDR2 YSYEKL. In nucleotides, the CDR3 is TGCGCCAGCAGCCAAGATCATAGGACTAGTAAGTATTTCACCGGGGAGCTGTTTTTT. Residues: CASSQDHRTSKYFTGELFF.

The gene calls are TRBV7-6 and TRBJ2-7, with a weak D call TRBD1 (6 bases). V lost 2 bases to trimming and J lost 2 bases, with 13 bases between them. The CDR3 sequence is 15 residues long. In germline, CDR1 is SGHVS, CDR2 FNYEAQ. The CDR3 spells CASSLSRAGAYEQYF. In DNA form, the CDR3 reads TGTGCCAGCAGCTTATCGAGGGCAGGGGCCTACGAGCAGTACTTC. The variable domain in full, completed from reference TRBV7-6 and TRBJ2-7, reads GAGVSQSPRYKVTKRGQDVALRCDPISGHVSLYWYRQALGQGPEFLTYFNYEAQQDKSGLPNDRFSAERPEGSISTLTIQRTEQRDSAMYRCASSLSRAGAYEQYFGPGTRLTVT.

The CDR3 DNA follows: TGTGCCAGTAGTTCGTGGACCTACAATGAGCAGTTCTTC. It specifies CASSSWTYNEQFF. This chain uses TRBV19 with TRBJ2-1; D remains ambiguous. Germline values: CDR1 LNHDA, CDR2 SQIVND (reference sequence). The CDR3 extends over 13 amino acids. Between the trimmed V and J ends, which lost 5 bases and 2 bases, there was a span of 7 bases.

The V gene is TRBV14, the J gene TRBJ2-5; tentatively, D is TRBD1 (5 bases). Germline V gene lookup returns CDR1 SGHDN and CDR2 FVKESK. Trimming removed 1 base at V and 10 bases at J, with 16 bases between. There are 14 residues in the CDR3. The DNA of the CDR3 is TGTGCCAGCAGCCAAGTCCAGGGCATAGGTATCCAGTACTTC. Its protein product is CASSQVQGIGIQYF.

This chain connects TRBV7-6 to TRBJ2-1; D perhaps matches TRBD1 (5 bases). V lost 3 bases to trimming and J lost 6 bases, with 18 bases between them. From germline, CDR1 is SGHVS and CDR2 FNYEAQ. This CDR3 is 16 amino acids long. In DNA form, the CDR3 reads TGTGCCAGCAGCTTGGCGCCCGGATCTGGGGCCAATGAGCAGTTCTTC. Protein product: CASSLAPGSGANEQFF.

V and J are TRBV6-1 and TRBJ2-5; TRBD2 might be the D (6 bases). The end of the DNA aligns better with TRBJ2-7, so the J call may be wrong. CDR1 is MNHNS, CDR2 SASEGT, per germline. This CDR3 region has 15 residues. This chain's CDR3 is CASSEAWDSIYEQYF. The CDR3, as DNA: TGTGCCAGCAGTGAAGCTTGGGACTCAATCTACGAGCAGTACTTC.

V and J are TRBV5-1 and TRBJ1-1, with D maybe TRBD1 (6 bases). V was cut by 4 bases and J by 3 bases, with 10 bases left in between. Looked up from germline, CDR1 is SGHRS and CDR2 is YFSETQ. The CDR3 totals 13 residues. Written as DNA, the CDR3 is TGCGCCAGCAGCCAAGGACAGTACACTGAAGCTTTCTTT. Translated: CASSQGQYTEAFF.

J is TRBJ2-1 and V is TRBV5-1; no clear D gene. From germline, CDR1 is SGHRS and CDR2 YFSETQ. CDR3 length: 15 amino acids. V gave up 4 bases and J gave up 2 bases, with 13 bases separating them. The CDR3 DNA is TGCGCCAGCAGCCCACATACGGACCCCTACAATGAGCAGTTCTTC. Protein product: CASSPHTDPYNEQFF.